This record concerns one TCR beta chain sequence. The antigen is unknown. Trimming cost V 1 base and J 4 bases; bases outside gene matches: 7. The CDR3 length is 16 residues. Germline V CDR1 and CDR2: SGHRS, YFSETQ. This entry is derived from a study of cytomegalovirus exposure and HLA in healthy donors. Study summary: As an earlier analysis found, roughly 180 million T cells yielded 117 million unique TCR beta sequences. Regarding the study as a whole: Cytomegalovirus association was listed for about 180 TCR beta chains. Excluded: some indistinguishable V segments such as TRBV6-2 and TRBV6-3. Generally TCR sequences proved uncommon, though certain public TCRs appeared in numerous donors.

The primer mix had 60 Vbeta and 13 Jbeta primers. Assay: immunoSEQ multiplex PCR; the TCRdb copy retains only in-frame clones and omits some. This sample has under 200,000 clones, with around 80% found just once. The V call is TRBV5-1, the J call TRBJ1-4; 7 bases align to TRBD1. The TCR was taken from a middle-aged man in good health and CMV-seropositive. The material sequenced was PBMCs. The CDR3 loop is CASSLFPGQLNEKLFF. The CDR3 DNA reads TGCGCCAGCAGCTTGTTCCCGGGACAGCTTAATGAAAAACTGTTTTTT.